This TCR beta chain derives from a study of T-cell reconstitution after alpha-beta-depleted transplantation in children. The CDR3 covers 15 residues. Trimming left V 2 bases short and J 11 bases short, with 22 bases between. CDR1 and CDR2 from the germline V gene are SGHRS and YFSETQ. This clonotype showed up many times. The target antigen is unknown. Findings of the study overall: TCRbeta diversity was high at day 60 in some patients (a result of surviving recipient T cells and thymic progenitors). As was reported, about two months after transplant, alpha-beta T cells came from several hundred expanded graft clones. After one year, T-cell counts and TCRbeta diversity mostly came from new T cells.

Preparation of the TCRbeta library was carried out with unique molecular identifiers. TCRdb called the PCR reads again in MiXCR, with one record for every CDR3 protein. This table holds around 670,000 distinct CDR3 sequences, roughly 14% found once. The genes are TRBV5-1 and TRBJ1-1; possible D gene TRBD1, 6 bases. This clonotype was sampled from a girl aged 2-10 years with congenital amegakaryocytic thrombocytopenia, due to receive a stem cell transplant. Sequenced here: PBMCs, sampled before TCRalphabeta/CD19-depleted stem cell transplant. The CDR3 coding sequence is TGCGCCAGCAGCTTATCCCCGACCTTGGGGGCGAGTGCTTTCTTT. Protein: CASSLSPTLGASAFF. The full variable domain, with the rest looked up from reference TRBV5-1 and TRBJ1-1, is KAGVTQTPRYLIKTRGQQVTLSCSPISGHRSVSWYQQTPGQGLQFLFEYFSETQRNKGNFPGRFSGRQFSNSRSEMNVSTLELGDSALYLCASSLSPTLGASAFFGQGTRLTVV.